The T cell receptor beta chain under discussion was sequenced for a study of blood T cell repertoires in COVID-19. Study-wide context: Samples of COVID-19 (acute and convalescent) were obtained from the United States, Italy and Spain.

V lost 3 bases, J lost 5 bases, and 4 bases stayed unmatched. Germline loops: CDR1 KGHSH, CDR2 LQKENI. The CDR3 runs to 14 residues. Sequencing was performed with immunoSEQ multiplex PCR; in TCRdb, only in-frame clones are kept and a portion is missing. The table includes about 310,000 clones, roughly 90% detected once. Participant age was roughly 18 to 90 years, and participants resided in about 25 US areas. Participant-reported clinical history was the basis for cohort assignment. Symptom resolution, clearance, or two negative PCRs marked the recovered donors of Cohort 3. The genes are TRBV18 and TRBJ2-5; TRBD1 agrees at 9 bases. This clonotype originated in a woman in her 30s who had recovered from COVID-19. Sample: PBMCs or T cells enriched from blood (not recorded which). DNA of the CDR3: TGTGCCAGCTCACCCTACAGGGGGCTTGAGACCCAGTACTTC. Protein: CASSPYRGLETQYF.